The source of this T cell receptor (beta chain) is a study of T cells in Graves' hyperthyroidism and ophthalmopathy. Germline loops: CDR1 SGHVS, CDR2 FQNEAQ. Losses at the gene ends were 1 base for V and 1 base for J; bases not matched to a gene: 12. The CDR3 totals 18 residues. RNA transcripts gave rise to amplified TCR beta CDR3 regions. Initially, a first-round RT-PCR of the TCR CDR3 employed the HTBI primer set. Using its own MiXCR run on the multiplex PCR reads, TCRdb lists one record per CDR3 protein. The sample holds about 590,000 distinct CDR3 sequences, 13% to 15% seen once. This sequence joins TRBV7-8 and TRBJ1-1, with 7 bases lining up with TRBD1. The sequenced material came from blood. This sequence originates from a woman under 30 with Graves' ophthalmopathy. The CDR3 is CASSLGRVTGAWNTEAFF. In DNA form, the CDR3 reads TGTGCCAGCAGCTTAGGGAGGGTCACAGGGGCCTGGAACACTGAAGCTTTCTTT.